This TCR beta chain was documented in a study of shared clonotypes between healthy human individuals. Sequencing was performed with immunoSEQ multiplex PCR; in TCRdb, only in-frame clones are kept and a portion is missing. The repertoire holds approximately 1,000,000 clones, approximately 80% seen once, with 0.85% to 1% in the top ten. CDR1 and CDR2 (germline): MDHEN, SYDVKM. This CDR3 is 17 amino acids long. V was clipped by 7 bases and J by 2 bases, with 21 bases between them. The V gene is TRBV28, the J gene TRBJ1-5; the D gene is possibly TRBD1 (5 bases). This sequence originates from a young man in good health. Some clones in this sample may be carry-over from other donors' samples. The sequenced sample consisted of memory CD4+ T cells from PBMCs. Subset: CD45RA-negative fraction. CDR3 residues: CASIVGGAPGGNQPQHF. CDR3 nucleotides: TGTGCCAGCATAGTTGGAGGGGCCCCTGGGGGCAATCAGCCCCAGCATTTT. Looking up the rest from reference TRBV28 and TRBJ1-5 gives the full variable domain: DVKVTQSSRYLVKRTGEKVFLECVQDMDHENMFWYRQDPGLGLRLIYFSYDVKMKEKGDIPEGYSVSREKKERFSLILESASTNQTSMYLCASIVGGAPGGNQPQHFGDGTRLSIL.